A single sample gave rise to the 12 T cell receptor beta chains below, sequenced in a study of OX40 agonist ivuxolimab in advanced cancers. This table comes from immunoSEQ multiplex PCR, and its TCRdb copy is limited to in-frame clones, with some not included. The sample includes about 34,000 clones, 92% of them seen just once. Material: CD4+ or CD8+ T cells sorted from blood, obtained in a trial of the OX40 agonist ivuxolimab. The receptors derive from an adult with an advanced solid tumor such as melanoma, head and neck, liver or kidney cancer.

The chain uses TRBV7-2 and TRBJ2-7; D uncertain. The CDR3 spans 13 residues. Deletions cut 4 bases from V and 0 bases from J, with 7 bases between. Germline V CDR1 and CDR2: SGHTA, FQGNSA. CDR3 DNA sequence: TGTGCCAGCAGCTCTTACACCTCCTACGAGCAGTACTTC. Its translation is CASSSYTSYEQYF.

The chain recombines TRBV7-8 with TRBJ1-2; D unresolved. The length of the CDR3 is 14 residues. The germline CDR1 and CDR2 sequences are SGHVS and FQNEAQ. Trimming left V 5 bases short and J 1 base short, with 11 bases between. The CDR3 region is CASSAGSFNYGYTF. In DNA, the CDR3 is TGTGCCAGCAGCGCAGGAAGTTTTAACTATGGCTACACCTTC. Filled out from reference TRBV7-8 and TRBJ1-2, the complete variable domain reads GAGVSQSPRYKVAKRGQDVALRCDPISGHVSLFWYQQALGQGPEFLTYFQNEAQLDKSGLPSDRFFAERPEGSVSTLKIQRTQQEDSAVYLCASSAGSFNYGYTFGSGTRLTVV.

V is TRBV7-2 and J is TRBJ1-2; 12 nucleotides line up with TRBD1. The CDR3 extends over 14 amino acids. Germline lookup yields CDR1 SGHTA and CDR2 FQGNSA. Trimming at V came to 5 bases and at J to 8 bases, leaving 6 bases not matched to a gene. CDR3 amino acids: CASSLGQGARGYTF. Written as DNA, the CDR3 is TGTGCCAGCAGCCTGGGACAGGGGGCGCGGGGCTACACCTTC. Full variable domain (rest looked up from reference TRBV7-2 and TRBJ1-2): GAGVSQSPSNKVTEKGKDVELRCDPISGHTALYWYRQSLGQGLEFLIYFQGNSAPDKSGLPSDRFSAERTGGSVSTLTIQRTQQEDSAVYLCASSLGQGARGYTFGSGTRLTVV.

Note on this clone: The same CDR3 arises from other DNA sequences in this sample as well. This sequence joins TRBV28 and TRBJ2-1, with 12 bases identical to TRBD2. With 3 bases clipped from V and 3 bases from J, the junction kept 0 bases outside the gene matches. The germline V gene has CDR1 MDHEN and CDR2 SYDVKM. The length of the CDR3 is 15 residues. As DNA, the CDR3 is TGTGCCAGCAGTTTGACTAGCGGGAGCTACAATGAGCAGTTCTTC. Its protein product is CASSLTSGSYNEQFF. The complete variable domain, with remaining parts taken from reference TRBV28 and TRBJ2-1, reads DVKVTQSSRYLVKRTGEKVFLECVQDMDHENMFWYRQDPGLGLRLIYFSYDVKMKEKGDIPEGYSVSREKKERFSLILESASTNQTSMYLCASSLTSGSYNEQFFGPGTRLTVL.

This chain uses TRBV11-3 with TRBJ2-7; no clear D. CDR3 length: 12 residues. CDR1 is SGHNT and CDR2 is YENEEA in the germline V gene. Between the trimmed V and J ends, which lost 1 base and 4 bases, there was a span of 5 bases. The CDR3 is CASSLAPYEQYF. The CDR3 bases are TGTGCCAGCAGCTTAGCCCCTTACGAGCAGTACTTC. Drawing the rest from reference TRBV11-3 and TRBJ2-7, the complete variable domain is EAGVVQSPRYKIIEKKQPVAFWCNPISGHNTLYWYLQNLGQGPELLIRYENEEAVDDSQLPKDRFSAERLKGVDSTLKIQPAELGDSAVYLCASSLAPYEQYFGPGTRLTVT.

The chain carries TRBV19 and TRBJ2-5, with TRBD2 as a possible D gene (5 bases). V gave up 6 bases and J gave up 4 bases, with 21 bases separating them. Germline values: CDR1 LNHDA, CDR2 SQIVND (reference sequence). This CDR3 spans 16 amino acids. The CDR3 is CASSPLPPGSLETQYF. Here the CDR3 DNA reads TGTGCCAGTAGCCCTCTACCCCCGGGATCTCTAGAGACCCAGTACTTC.

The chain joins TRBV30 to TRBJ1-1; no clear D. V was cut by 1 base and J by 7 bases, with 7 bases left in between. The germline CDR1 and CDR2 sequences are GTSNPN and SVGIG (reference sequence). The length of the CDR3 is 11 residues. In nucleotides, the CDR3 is TGTGCCTGGAGTGCACAGCATGAAGCTTTCTTT. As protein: CAWSAQHEAFF.

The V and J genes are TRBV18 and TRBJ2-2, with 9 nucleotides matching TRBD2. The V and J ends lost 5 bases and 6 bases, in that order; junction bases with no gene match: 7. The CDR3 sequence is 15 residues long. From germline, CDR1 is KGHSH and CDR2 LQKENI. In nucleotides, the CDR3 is TGTGCCAGCTCAATCGCGGAGCGGGGGGCCGGGGAGCTGTTTTTT. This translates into CASSIAERGAGELFF.

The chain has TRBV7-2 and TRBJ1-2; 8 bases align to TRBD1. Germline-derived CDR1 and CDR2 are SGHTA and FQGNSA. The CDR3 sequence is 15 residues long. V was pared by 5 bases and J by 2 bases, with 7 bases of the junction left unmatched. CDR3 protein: CASSSRQGRNYGYTF. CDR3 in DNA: TGTGCCAGCAGCAGCCGACAGGGGCGGAACTATGGCTACACCTTC.

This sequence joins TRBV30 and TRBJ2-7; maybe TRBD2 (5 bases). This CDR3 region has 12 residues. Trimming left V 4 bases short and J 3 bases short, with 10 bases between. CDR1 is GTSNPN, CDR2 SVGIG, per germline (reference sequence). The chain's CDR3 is CAWNTGGYEQYF. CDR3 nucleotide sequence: TGTGCCTGGAACACCGGAGGCTACGAGCAGTACTTC.

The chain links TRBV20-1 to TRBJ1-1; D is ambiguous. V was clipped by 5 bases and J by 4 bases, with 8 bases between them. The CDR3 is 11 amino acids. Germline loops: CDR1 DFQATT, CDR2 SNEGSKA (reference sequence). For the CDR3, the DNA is TGCAGTGCTCAGGACGTCACTGAAGCTTTCTTT. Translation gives CSAQDVTEAFF.

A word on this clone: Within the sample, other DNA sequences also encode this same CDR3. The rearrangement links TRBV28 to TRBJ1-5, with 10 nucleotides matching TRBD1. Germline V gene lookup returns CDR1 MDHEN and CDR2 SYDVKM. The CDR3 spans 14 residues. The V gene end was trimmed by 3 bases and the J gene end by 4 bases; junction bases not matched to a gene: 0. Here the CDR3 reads CASSLGQGNQPQHF. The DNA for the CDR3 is TGTGCCAGCAGTTTGGGACAGGGGAATCAGCCCCAGCATTTT.